The 14 T cell receptor beta chains below all came from one sample that was sequenced in a study of blood T cell repertoires in COVID-19. This table comes from immunoSEQ multiplex PCR, and its TCRdb copy is limited to in-frame clones, with some not included. This sample has a few hundred thousand clones, with about 85% found just once. Sequenced material: PBMCs or T cells enriched from blood (not recorded which). The origin of the receptors is a man aged 35-49 years who had recovered from COVID-19.

The chain links TRBV6-5 to TRBJ1-1; tentatively, D is TRBD1 (5 bases). V was clipped by 6 bases and J by 3 bases, with 14 bases between them. CDR1 and CDR2 (germline): MNHEY, SVGAGI. CDR3 length: 14 residues. Here the CDR3 reads CASSQGGIYTEAFF. Here the CDR3 DNA reads TGTGCCAGCAGCCAGGGTGGGATCTACACTGAAGCTTTCTTT.

The chain combines TRBV5-1 with TRBJ1-2; TRBD1 might be the D (5 bases). CDR1 and CDR2 from the germline V gene are SGHRS and YFSETQ. This CDR3 comprises 13 residues. Deletions cut 5 bases from V and 5 bases from J, with 13 bases between. DNA of the CDR3: TGCGCCAGCAGAAAAGACAGATTATATGGCTACACCTTC. It is translated as CASRKDRLYGYTF.

The chain employs TRBV15 and TRBJ2-5; tentatively, D is TRBD1 (5 bases). Germline V gives CDR1 LNHNV, CDR2 YYDKDF (reference sequence). There are 15 residues in the CDR3. Trimming removed 2 bases from V and 2 bases from J, with 12 bases in between. The CDR3 DNA is TGTGCCACCAGCAGACCCCTGGCAGGGCAAGAGACCCAGTACTTC. It encodes CATSRPLAGQETQYF.

The chain uses TRBV7-2 and TRBJ1-1, with 8 positions matching TRBD1. The CDR3 spans 15 residues. Trimming removed 4 bases from V and 0 bases from J; junction bases left unmatched: 4. Germline assignment: CDR1 SGHTA and CDR2 FQGNSA. CDR3 coding DNA: TGTGCCAGCAGCTCAGGGACAGGTCTGAACACTGAAGCTTTCTTT. Translating gives CASSSGTGLNTEAFF.

This chain connects TRBV21-1 to TRBJ2-7; the table gives TRBD1 as D, unverified against the DNA. TRBV21-1 is listed as a pseudogene. The CDR3 runs to 15 residues. In DNA, the CDR3 is TGTGCCAGCAGCAAGCGGGGACAGGGCCCCTACGAGCAGTACTTC. Translating it yields CASSKRGQGPYEQYF.

The chain recombines TRBV24-1 with TRBJ1-2; D remains unclear. Germline CDR1 and CDR2: KGHDR and SFDVKD. The CDR3 runs to 13 residues. With 4 bases removed from V and 2 bases from J, the gap between germline ends came to 7 bases. CDR3 amino acids: CATSDPMNYGYTF. The DNA of the CDR3 is TGTGCCACCAGTGACCCAATGAACTATGGCTACACCTTC.

The chain has TRBV27 and TRBJ1-2; D may be TRBD1 (5 bases). The germline V and J ends were trimmed by 6 bases and 8 bases, with 16 bases remaining between them. CDR3 size: 13 residues. Germline loops: CDR1 MNHEY, CDR2 SMNVEV (reference sequence). CDR3 amino acids: CASSLGAGSGYTF. CDR3 DNA sequence: TGTGCCAGCAGCCTCGGGGCGGGGTCCGGCTACACCTTC.

This rearrangement joins TRBV7-9 to TRBJ1-1; no definite D call. The CDR3 covers 17 residues. Trimming removed 2 bases from V and 6 bases from J, with 22 bases in between. Germline V CDR1 and CDR2: SEHNR, FQNEAQ (reference sequence). The CDR3 DNA is TGTGCCAGCAGCTTATCCGGCGGGGATTTAAACCGGGCTGAAGCTTTCTTT. Amino acid sequence: CASSLSGGDLNRAEAFF.

The rearrangement joins TRBV4-3 to TRBJ2-2; TRBD2 aligns across 9 bases. CDR3 length: 18 amino acids. The V and J ends lost 0 bases and 7 bases, in that order; junction bases with no gene match: 12. Germline CDR1 and CDR2: LGHNA and YSLEER. CDR3 protein: CASSQEGVAGGQGGELFF. Here the CDR3 DNA reads TGCGCCAGCAGCCAAGAGGGGGTGGCGGGAGGGCAGGGCGGGGAGCTGTTTTTT.

This clone was detected a few times. V is TRBV6-5 and J is TRBJ1-1; perhaps TRBD1 as D (5 bases). V was clipped by 2 bases and J by 4 bases, with 14 bases between them. This CDR3 is 15 amino acids long. Germline V lookup: CDR1 MNHEY, CDR2 SVGAGI. The CDR3 here is CASSYGVGGGTEAFF. The CDR3 nucleotides read TGTGCCAGCAGTTACGGGGTCGGGGGGGGCACTGAAGCTTTCTTT.

V usage is TRBV7-2 and J usage is TRBJ1-2; the match to TRBD1 covers 9 bases. The CDR3 consists of 15 residues. V shed 5 bases and J 5 bases; nucleotides not matched to a gene: 9. The germline CDR1 and CDR2 sequences are SGHTA and FQGNSA. The DNA for the CDR3 is TGTGCCAGCAGCCCGGGGGGACAGGGCTCTTATGGCTACACCTTC. It yields the protein CASSPGGQGSYGYTF.

The rearrangement joins TRBV4-1 to TRBJ1-6; D is ambiguous. CDR1 and CDR2 from the germline V gene are MGHRA and YSYEKL. Trimming took off 2 bases at V and 0 bases at J, with 14 bases between the two ends. This CDR3 region has 18 residues. The CDR3 DNA follows: TGCGCCAGCAGCCAAAGCGTCAGCGCGAGCTCCTATAATTCACCCCTCCACTTT. Its protein product is CASSQSVSASSYNSPLHF.

V gene TRBV5-1 combines with J gene TRBJ2-3; 12 bases agree with TRBD1. This CDR3 is built from 17 residues. Per germline, CDR1 SGHRS and CDR2 YFSETQ. The ends lost 3 bases at V and 1 base at J; junction bases unmatched: 6. The CDR3 region has the DNA TGCGCCAGCAGCTCCAGGGGGACAGGGGGCGGCACAGATACGCAGTATTTT. It translates to CASSSRGTGGGTDTQYF.

This clone was counted between two and nine times. The chain is built from TRBV15 and TRBJ2-2; 10 bases are shared with TRBD1. This CDR3 comprises 17 residues. Trimming at V came to 1 base and at J to 5 bases, leaving 7 bases not matched to a gene. CDR1 is LNHNV and CDR2 is YYDKDF in the germline V gene (reference sequence). The CDR3 DNA is TGTGCCACCAGCAGAGTTGGTGGGACAGGGGTAACCGGGGAGCTGTTTTTT. Translated: CATSRVGGTGVTGELFF.